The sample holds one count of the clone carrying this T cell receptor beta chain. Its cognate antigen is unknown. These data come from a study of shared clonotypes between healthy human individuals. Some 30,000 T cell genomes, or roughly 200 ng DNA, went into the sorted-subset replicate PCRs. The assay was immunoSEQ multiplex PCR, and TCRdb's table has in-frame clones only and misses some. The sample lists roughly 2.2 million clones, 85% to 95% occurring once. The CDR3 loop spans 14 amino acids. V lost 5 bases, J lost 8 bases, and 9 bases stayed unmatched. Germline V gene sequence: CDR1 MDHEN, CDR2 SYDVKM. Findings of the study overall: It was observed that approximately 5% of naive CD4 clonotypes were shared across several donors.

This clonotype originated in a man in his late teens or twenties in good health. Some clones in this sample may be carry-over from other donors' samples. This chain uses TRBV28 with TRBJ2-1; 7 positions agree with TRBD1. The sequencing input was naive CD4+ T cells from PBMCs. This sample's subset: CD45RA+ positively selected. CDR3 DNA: TGTGCCAGCAGTCAAATACAGGGGCCCCATGAGCAGTTCTTC. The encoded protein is CASSQIQGPHEQFF.